The 3 T cell receptor beta chains reported below all come from one sample, sequenced in a study of blood T cells in healthy people across ages. Next came a second PCR, run for 7 to 11 cycles, which used a sample-barcoded 5' primer along with a J-beta primer mix. TCRdb independently ran MiXCR on the 5' RACE reads; one entry per CDR3 protein. This table has roughly 800,000 distinct CDR3 sequences, 58% appearing once. The sequencing sample was made of blood. These receptors all stem from a man aged 30-40 years in good health.

The rearrangement joins TRBV11-3 to TRBJ2-3; D gene unclear. In germline, CDR1 is SGHNT, CDR2 YENEEA. The CDR3 loop spans 17 amino acids. V lost 2 bases and J 2 bases, leaving 17 bases between the germline ends. The CDR3 sequence is CASSLFSRAESTDTQYF. CDR3 DNA sequence: TGTGCCAGCAGCTTATTCTCACGCGCAGAGTCCACAGATACGCAGTATTTT.

For the CDR3, the DNA is TGTGCCAGCACCCTTGGGGAGAGCACAGATACGCAGTATTTT. It yields the protein CASTLGESTDTQYF. The V call is TRBV7-2, the J call TRBJ2-3; D might be TRBD2 (5 bases). The germline V gene encodes CDR1 SGHTA and CDR2 FQGNSA. The CDR3 totals 14 residues. V was clipped by 7 bases and J by 0 bases, with 11 bases between them.

This clonotype came up a few times. This chain connects TRBV29-1 to TRBJ2-5; TRBD2 matches at 7 bases. The germline CDR1 and CDR2 sequences are SQVTM and ANQGSEA. V was clipped by 2 bases and J by 2 bases; unmatched bases: 8. This CDR3 comprises 15 residues. The CDR3 bases are TGCAGCGTTGAACAGGCGGGGGATCCTCAAGAGACCCAGTACTTC. This gives the protein CSVEQAGDPQETQYF.